The clone carrying this T cell receptor (beta chain) was seen a few times. Its antigen is undetermined. The junction departs from germline at one end; a sequencing error may be responsible. RNA transcripts gave rise to amplified TCR beta CDR3 regions. The TCR CDR3 was amplified in a first-round RT-PCR using the HTBI primer set. TCRdb reanalysed the multiplex PCR reads using MiXCR and keeps one entry per CDR3 protein. The top ten hold approximately 12% of the sample, which has 600,000 or so distinct CDR3 sequences, 13% to 15% seen once. The CDR3 runs 14 residues. This sample is part of a study of T cells in Graves' hyperthyroidism and ophthalmopathy. Study-wide findings and caveats: Most clonotypes that expanded in the thyroid above 0.001 also showed up in blood.

The receptor was derived from a woman aged 45-60 years with Graves' ophthalmopathy. The chain carries TRBV12-3 or TRBV12-4 and TRBJ1-1, with 9 bases lining up with TRBD1. The sample consisted of blood. CDR3 loop: CASSFDRGNTGAFF. The DNA of the CDR3 is TGTGCCAGCAGTTTTGACAGGGGGAACACTGGAGCTTTCTTT.